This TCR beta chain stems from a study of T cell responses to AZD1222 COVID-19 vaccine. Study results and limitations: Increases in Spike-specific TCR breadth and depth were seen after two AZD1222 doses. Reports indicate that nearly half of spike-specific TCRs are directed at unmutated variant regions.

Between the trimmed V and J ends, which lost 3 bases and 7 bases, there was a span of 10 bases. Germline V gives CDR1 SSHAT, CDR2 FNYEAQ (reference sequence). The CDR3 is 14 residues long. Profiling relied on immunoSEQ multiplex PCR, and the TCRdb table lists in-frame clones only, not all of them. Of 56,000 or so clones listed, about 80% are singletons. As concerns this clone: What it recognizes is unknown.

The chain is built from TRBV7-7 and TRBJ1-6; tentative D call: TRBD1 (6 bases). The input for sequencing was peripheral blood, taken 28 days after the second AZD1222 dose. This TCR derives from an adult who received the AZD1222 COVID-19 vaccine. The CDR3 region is CASSLTGKNSPLHF. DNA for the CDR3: TGTGCCAGCAGCTTGACAGGAAAAAATTCACCCCTCCACTTT.